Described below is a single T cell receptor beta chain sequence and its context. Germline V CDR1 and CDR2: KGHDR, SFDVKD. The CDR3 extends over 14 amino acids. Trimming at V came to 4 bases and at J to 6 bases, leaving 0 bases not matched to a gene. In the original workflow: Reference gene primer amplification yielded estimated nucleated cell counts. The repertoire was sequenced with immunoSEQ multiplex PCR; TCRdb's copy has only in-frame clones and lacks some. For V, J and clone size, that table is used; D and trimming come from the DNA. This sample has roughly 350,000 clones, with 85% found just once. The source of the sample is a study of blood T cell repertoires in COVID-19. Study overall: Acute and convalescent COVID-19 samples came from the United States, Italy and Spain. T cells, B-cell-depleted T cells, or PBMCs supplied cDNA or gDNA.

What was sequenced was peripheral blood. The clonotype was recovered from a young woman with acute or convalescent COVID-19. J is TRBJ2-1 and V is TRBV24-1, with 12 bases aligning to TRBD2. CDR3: CATSETSGSNEQFF. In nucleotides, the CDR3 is TGTGCCACCAGTGAGACTAGCGGGAGCAATGAGCAGTTCTTC.